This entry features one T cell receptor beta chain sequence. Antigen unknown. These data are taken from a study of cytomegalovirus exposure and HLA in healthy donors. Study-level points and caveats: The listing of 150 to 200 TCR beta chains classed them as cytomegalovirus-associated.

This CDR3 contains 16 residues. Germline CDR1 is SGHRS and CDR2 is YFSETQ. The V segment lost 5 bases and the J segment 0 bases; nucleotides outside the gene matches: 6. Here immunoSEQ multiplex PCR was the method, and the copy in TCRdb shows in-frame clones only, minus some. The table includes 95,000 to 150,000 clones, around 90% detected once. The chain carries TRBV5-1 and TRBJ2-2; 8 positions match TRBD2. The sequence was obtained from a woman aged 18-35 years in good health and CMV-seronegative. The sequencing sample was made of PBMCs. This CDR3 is CASRPFGGANTGELFF. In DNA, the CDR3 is TGCGCCAGCAGGCCCTTCGGGGGGGCGAACACCGGGGAGCTGTTTTTT.